This T cell receptor (beta chain) appears in the sequencing data of a study of cytotoxic CD8 clonotypes in ibrutinib-treated CLL. Overall study context: The taking of response samples occurred after a median about 12 months of treatment, with a range of 6 to 36.

General observations from the study: Public clonotypes occurred uncommonly; on treatment, they contracted or remained stable.

The planned depth of sequencing spanned 1 in 200,000 to 1 in 1 million T cells. Method: immunoSEQ multiplex PCR; TCRdb's copy keeps in-frame clones and lacks some. The sample records some 30,000 clones, roughly 76% being singletons. Of note for this clone: Its antigen is not identified.

CDR3 length equals 12 residues. Trimming left V 11 bases short and J 0 bases short, with 10 bases between. Germline CDR1 MNHEY, CDR2 SMNVEV (reference sequence). This receptor was taken from a human donor with chronic lymphocytic leukemia. The specimen comprised PBMCs, sampled after 36 months of ibrutinib treatment. This chain connects TRBV27 to TRBJ2-5, with D maybe TRBD2 (5 bases). The CDR3: CAAGLYQETQYF. The DNA for the CDR3 is TGTGCCGCCGGACTGTACCAAGAGACCCAGTACTTC.